A single sample gave rise to the 25 T cell receptor beta chains below, sequenced in a study of response to subunit inactivated influenza vaccine listed by TCRdb under 2018. Library preparation used RT-PCR. The instrument given in TCRdb is Illumina HiSeq 2500. TCRdb's own reprocessing of the public reads used fastp at Q25 and MiXCR and kept productive beta chains. One record per CDR3 amino acid sequence lists the most common genes and DNA. The sample table shows about 540,000 distinct CDR3 sequences, and 11% to 15% are seen once. The ten largest clones represent around 10% of the sample. Specimen: PBMCs from blood, collected 11 to 12 days after vaccination. The receptor set was obtained from a man aged 50-60 years who received an inactivated influenza vaccine. Donor details come from another sample of the same person, matched by shared clones.

The rearrangement uses TRBV20-1 and TRBJ2-3; D is perhaps TRBD2 (7 bases). The V end was cut by 2 bases, the J end by 4 bases, with 16 bases between. Germline-derived CDR1 and CDR2 are DFQATT and SNEGSKA (reference sequence). The CDR3 extends over 15 amino acids. The CDR3 DNA reads as TGCAGTGCTAGACCCCTAGCGGAGGGGGCAGATACGCAGTATTTT. It yields the protein CSARPLAEGADTQYF.

This clonotype was counted between two and nine times. V and J are TRBV15 and TRBJ1-1, with no clear D. Trimming left V 0 bases short and J 7 bases short, with 9 bases between. CDR1 and CDR2 (germline): LNHNV, YYDKDF (reference sequence). This CDR3 is built from 13 residues. The CDR3 loop reads CATSREPGIEAFF. As DNA, the CDR3 is TGTGCCACCAGCAGAGAACCGGGGATTGAAGCTTTCTTT.

This clonotype was picked up many times. This chain uses TRBV12-3 or TRBV12-4 with TRBJ2-1; D may be TRBD1 (5 bases). The CDR3 loop spans 14 amino acids. V was cut by 3 bases and J by 3 bases, with 9 bases left in between. The CDR3 bases are TGTGCCAGCAGTTTCCTGACAGACTACAATGAGCAGTTCTTC. It yields the protein CASSFLTDYNEQFF.

The chain employs TRBV6-2 or TRBV6-3 and TRBJ2-7; 9 nucleotides align to TRBD2. The germline V gene has CDR1 MNHEY and CDR2 SVGEGT. J lost 0 bases, V lost 6 bases, and 6 bases had no gene match. This CDR3 is 15 amino acids long. CDR3 region: CASRWSGGRSYEQYF. In DNA, the CDR3 is TGTGCCAGCAGATGGAGCGGGGGGCGCTCCTACGAGCAGTACTTC.

The chain links TRBV27 to TRBJ2-3; 9 bases match TRBD1. The J segment lost 2 bases and the V segment lost 8 bases, leaving 14 bases of the junction unmatched. This CDR3 spans 17 amino acids. Looked up from germline, CDR1 is MNHEY and CDR2 is SMNVEV (reference sequence). CDR3 amino acids: CASGSGTGLILTDTQYF. The CDR3 DNA reads TGTGCCAGCGGGTCCGGGACAGGGCTTATACTCACAGATACGCAGTATTTT.

This clonotype was counted only a few times. The chain employs TRBV7-9 and TRBJ1-2; no reliable D call. The germline CDR1 and CDR2 sequences are SEHNR and FQNEAQ (reference sequence). Trimming left V 5 bases short and J 4 bases short, with 14 bases between. This CDR3 comprises 14 residues. The CDR3 DNA reads as TGTGCCAGCAGCCGAACAGCTCCCCCCTATGGCTACACCTTC. This codes for CASSRTAPPYGYTF. The full variable domain, rest sourced from reference TRBV7-9 and TRBJ1-2, is DTGVSQNPRHKITKRGQNVTFRCDPISEHNRLYWYRQTLGQGPEFLTYFQNEAQLEKSRLLSDRFSAERPKGSFSTLEIQRTEQGDSAMYLCASSRTAPPYGYTFGSGTRLTVV.

This clonotype was counted only a few times. The rearrangement uses TRBV6-4 and TRBJ2-2; TRBD2 aligns across 8 bases. The CDR3 length is 17 residues. The V segment lost 3 bases and the J segment 4 bases; nucleotides outside the gene matches: 10. Germline CDR1 and CDR2: MRHNA and SNTAGT. This chain's CDR3 is CASSEVPGTRSTGELFF. CDR3 DNA sequence: TGTGCCAGCAGTGAGGTACCCGGGACTAGGAGCACCGGGGAGCTGTTTTTT.

This clonotype was seen more than once but under ten times. CDR3 DNA: TGTGCCAGCAGCACCGGGACATACCTCTACGAGCAGTACTTC. This codes for CASSTGTYLYEQYF. This chain joins TRBV27 and TRBJ2-7; tentative D call: TRBD1 (6 bases). The CDR3 covers 14 residues. Trimming shortened V by 6 bases and J by 3 bases, and 15 bases separated the two germline ends. The germline CDR1 and CDR2 sequences are MNHEY and SMNVEV (reference sequence).

This clonotype was counted only a few times. J is TRBJ2-3 and V is TRBV6-6; 7 bases are a match to TRBD1. This CDR3 region has 13 residues. V trimming: 6 bases; J trimming: 4 bases; junction bases outside the gene matches: 4. Germline assignment: CDR1 MNHNY and CDR2 SVGAGI (reference sequence). In DNA form, the CDR3 reads TGTGCCAGCAGACCGACAGGGTCAGATACGCAGTATTTT. It specifies CASRPTGSDTQYF.

The V call is TRBV4-2, the J call TRBJ2-3; D gene ambiguous. The CDR3 runs 18 residues. V was clipped by 0 bases and J by 2 bases, with 18 bases between them. The germline gives CDR1 LGHNA, CDR2 YNFKEQ. The CDR3 spells CASSQEAQRQKNTDTQYF. The CDR3 DNA is TGTGCCAGCAGCCAAGAAGCGCAGCGACAAAAGAACACAGATACGCAGTATTTT.

This clonotype showed up just a few times. The rearrangement uses TRBV5-1 and TRBJ2-7, with D maybe TRBD1 (6 bases). The V and J ends lost 1 base and 1 base respectively, with 12 bases between them. Germline V gene data show CDR1 as SGHRS and CDR2 as YFSETQ. This CDR3 comprises 15 residues. CDR3 loop: CASSLLQGRSYEQYF. The CDR3 nucleotides read TGCGCCAGCAGCTTGTTACAGGGTCGGTCCTACGAGCAGTACTTC.

This chain links TRBV4-1 with TRBJ2-7; possibly TRBD1 for D (5 bases). CDR1 and CDR2 from the germline V gene are MGHRA and YSYEKL. The CDR3 spans 13 residues. V was pared by 4 bases and J by 6 bases, with 13 bases between. The CDR3: CASSLDQDTEQYF. The CDR3 nucleotides are TGCGCCAGCAGCCTAGATCAGGACACCGAGCAGTACTTC.

This sequence joins TRBV6-2 or TRBV6-3 and TRBJ1-6; D gene ambiguous. The germline V gene has CDR1 MNHEY and CDR2 SVGEGT. The CDR3 is made up of 13 amino acids. Between the trimmed V and J ends, which lost 7 bases and 8 bases, there was a span of 12 bases. The CDR3 here is CASTDRRDSPLHF. CDR3 bases: TGTGCCAGCACGGACCGGAGAGATTCACCCCTCCACTTT.

V is TRBV7-9 and J is TRBJ2-1; D unresolved. This CDR3 has 14 residues. Trimming cost V 4 bases and J 8 bases, with 15 bases left between them. Germline CDR1 reads SEHNR; CDR2 reads FQNEAQ (reference sequence). The CDR3 region is CASSWPRSPYEQFF. In DNA, the CDR3 is TGTGCCAGCAGCTGGCCCAGGAGCCCGTATGAGCAGTTCTTC.

This clonotype was counted only a few times. The V and J genes are TRBV6-5 and TRBJ2-7, with D unresolved. Trimming shortened V by 1 base and J by 2 bases, and 12 bases separated the two germline ends. The CDR3 is 15 residues long. CDR1 is MNHEY and CDR2 is SVGAGI in the germline V gene. CDR3 residues: CASSYWEPKTYEQYF. The CDR3 region has the DNA TGTGCCAGCAGTTACTGGGAACCCAAGACCTACGAGCAGTACTTC.

This clonotype showed up just once. For the CDR3, the DNA is TGCGCCAGCAGCTTGTGGCGGGCCAACACCGGGGAGCTGTTTTTT. Its translation is CASSLWRANTGELFF. The chain is built from TRBV5-1 and TRBJ2-2; D may be TRBD2 (5 bases). V lost 1 base to trimming and J lost 2 bases, with 9 bases between them. The germline V gene has CDR1 SGHRS and CDR2 YFSETQ. The CDR3 consists of 15 residues.

This clonotype was counted between two and nine times. Possible read error: a much larger clone is one base away. V and J are TRBV25-1 and TRBJ1-5; 11 bases map to TRBD1. This CDR3 is 13 amino acids long. With 6 bases clipped from V and 6 bases from J, the junction kept 1 base outside the gene matches. Per the germline V gene, CDR1 is MGHDK and CDR2 is SYGVNS. The DNA for the CDR3 is TGTGCCAGCAGGGGGACAGGGGGTCAGCCCCAGCATTTT. This codes for CASRGTGGQPQHF.

This chain links TRBV2 with TRBJ2-5; D not certain. The germline V and J ends were trimmed by 1 base and 5 bases, with 17 bases remaining between them. The CDR3 contains 16 residues. Germline V gene sequence: CDR1 SNHLY, CDR2 FYNNEI. CDR3 region: CASSEGLKGWLETQYF. Written as DNA, the CDR3 is TGTGCCAGCAGTGAAGGATTGAAGGGTTGGTTGGAGACCCAGTACTTC.

The sample holds a few counts of this clonotype. The chain uses TRBV10-2 and TRBJ1-1; 10 bases are a match to TRBD1. Germline assignment: CDR1 WSHSY and CDR2 SAAADI. The CDR3 is 15 amino acids. Trimming removed 3 bases from V and 8 bases from J; junction bases left unmatched: 9. In nucleotides, the CDR3 is TGCGCCAGCAGTGAAGTGGACAGGGGGGGATCAGAAGCTTTCTTT. Its protein is CASSEVDRGGSEAFF.

J is TRBJ1-6 and V is TRBV7-6, with D maybe TRBD1 (6 bases). The CDR3 has 13 residues. Germline loops: CDR1 SGHVS, CDR2 FNYEAQ. V was clipped by 6 bases and J by 7 bases, with 10 bases between them. CDR3 DNA sequence: TGTGCCAGCAGACCTACAGGGAATTCACCCCTCCACTTT. This sequence encodes CASRPTGNSPLHF.

In this sample, this clonotype turned up many times. The DNA for the CDR3 is TGTGCCAGCAGTGAACCGGGGTACGGCTACACCTTC. Amino acids: CASSEPGYGYTF. The V call is TRBV25-1, the J call TRBJ1-2; D is unclear. With 2 bases removed from V and 8 bases from J, the gap between germline ends came to 9 bases. Germline V lookup: CDR1 MGHDK, CDR2 SYGVNS. The CDR3 is 12 residues long.

The gene calls are TRBV2 and TRBJ1-2; a weak D match, TRBD1 (5 bases). Trimming left V 5 bases short and J 3 bases short, with 16 bases between. CDR1 and CDR2 from the germline V gene are SNHLY and FYNNEI. The CDR3 is 15 amino acids. CDR3 amino acids: CASSIGARAHYGYTF. The CDR3 DNA sequence: TGTGCCAGCAGTATCGGGGCTAGAGCTCACTATGGCTACACCTTC.

A few counts support this clonotype. This rearrangement joins TRBV28 to TRBJ2-7; D call uncertain. In germline, CDR1 is MDHEN, CDR2 SYDVKM. The CDR3 runs to 13 residues. V was shortened by 3 bases and J by 0 bases, with 6 bases between the two germline ends. DNA for the CDR3: TGTGCCAGCAGTTTGAAGATCTCCTACGAGCAGTACTTC. Protein: CASSLKISYEQYF.

The chain has TRBV20-1 and TRBJ2-7; 9 positions match TRBD2. Germline-derived CDR1 and CDR2 are DFQATT and SNEGSKA (reference sequence). This CDR3 is built from 14 residues. With V trimmed by 0 bases and J by 3 bases, 3 bases remained unmatched. The CDR3 is CSARDLLAGYEQYF. DNA of the CDR3: TGCAGTGCTAGAGATTTACTAGCGGGCTACGAGCAGTACTTC.

This clonotype was seen a handful of times. V and J are TRBV6-5 and TRBJ1-6; 7 positions match TRBD1. Unmatched junction bases numbered 6, after V lost 3 bases and J lost 1 base. CDR1 MNHEY and CDR2 SVGAGI come from the germline V gene. The length of the CDR3 is 17 residues. The CDR3 region has the DNA TGTGCCAGCAGTTATACAGGGGTTAGGTCCTATAATTCACCCCTCCACTTT. It specifies CASSYTGVRSYNSPLHF.